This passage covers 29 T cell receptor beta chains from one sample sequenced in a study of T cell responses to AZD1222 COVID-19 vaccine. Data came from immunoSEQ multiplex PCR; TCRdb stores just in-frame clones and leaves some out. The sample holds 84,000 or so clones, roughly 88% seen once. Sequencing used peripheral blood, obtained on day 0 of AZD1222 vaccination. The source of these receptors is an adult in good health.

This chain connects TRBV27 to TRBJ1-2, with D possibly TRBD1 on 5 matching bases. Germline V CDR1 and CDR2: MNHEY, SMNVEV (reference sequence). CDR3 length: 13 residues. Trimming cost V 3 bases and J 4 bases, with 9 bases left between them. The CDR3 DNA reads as TGTGCCAGCAGTTTTGGGACCTCCTATGGCTACACCTTC. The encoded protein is CASSFGTSYGYTF.

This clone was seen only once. As DNA, the CDR3 is TGTGCCAGCAGCAGAGCCTACGAGCAGTACTTC. This codes for CASSRAYEQYF. This chain links TRBV7-2 with TRBJ2-7; no firm D call. The ends were cut back, 5 bases at V and 2 bases at J, with 4 bases in the middle. CDR3 length equals 11 residues. Germline V gene lookup returns CDR1 SGHTA and CDR2 FQGNSA.

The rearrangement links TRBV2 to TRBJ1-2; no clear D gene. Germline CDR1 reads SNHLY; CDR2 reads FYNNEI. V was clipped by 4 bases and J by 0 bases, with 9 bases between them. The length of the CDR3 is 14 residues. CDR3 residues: CASSVMVSNYGYTF. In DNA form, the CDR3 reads TGTGCCAGCAGTGTCATGGTATCTAACTATGGCTACACCTTC.

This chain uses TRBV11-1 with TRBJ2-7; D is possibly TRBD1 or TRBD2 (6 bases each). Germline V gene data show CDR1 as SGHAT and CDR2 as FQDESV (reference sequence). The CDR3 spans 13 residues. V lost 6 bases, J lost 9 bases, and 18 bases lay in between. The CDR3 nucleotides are TGTGCCAGCAGTCTCGATCGGGGGCGCGGGCAGTACTTC. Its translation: CASSLDRGRGQYF.

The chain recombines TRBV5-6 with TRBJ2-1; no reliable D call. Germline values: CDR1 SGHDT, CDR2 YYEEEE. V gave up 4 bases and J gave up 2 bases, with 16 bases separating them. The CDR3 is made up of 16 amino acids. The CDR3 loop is CASSATARRTYNEQFF. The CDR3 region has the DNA TGTGCCAGCAGCGCGACCGCTCGCAGGACCTACAATGAGCAGTTCTTC.

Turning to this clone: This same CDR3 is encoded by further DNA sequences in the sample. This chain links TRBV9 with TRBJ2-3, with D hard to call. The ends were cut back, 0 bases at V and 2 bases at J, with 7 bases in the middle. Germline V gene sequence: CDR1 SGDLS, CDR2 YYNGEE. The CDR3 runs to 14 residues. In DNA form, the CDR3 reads TGTGCCAGCAGCGTAGGAGAACTCACAGATACGCAGTATTTT. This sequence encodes CASSVGELTDTQYF.

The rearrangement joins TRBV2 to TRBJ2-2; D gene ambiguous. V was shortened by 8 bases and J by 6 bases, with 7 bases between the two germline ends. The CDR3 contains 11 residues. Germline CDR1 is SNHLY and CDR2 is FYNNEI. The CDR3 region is CASLSAGELFF. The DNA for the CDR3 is TGTGCCAGCCTGAGCGCCGGGGAGCTGTTTTTT.

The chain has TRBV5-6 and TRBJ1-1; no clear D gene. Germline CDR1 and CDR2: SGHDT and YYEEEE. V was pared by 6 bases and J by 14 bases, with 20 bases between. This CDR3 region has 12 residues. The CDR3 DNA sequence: TGTGCCAGCAAACGTGAAGGGCCGCGGAGCTTCTTT. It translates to CASKREGPRSFF.

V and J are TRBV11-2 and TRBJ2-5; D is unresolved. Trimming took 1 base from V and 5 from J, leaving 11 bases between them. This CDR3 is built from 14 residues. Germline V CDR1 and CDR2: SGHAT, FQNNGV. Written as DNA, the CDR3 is TGTGCCAGCAGCTTAGGGCTTCTGGCGGAGACCCAGTACTTC. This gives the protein CASSLGLLAETQYF.

The CDR3 sequence is CASSLPKQGSPEAFF. The DNA for the CDR3 is TGTGCCAGCAGCTTACCCAAACAGGGGTCCCCTGAAGCTTTCTTT. The gene calls are TRBV7-2 and TRBJ1-1, with 7 bases fitting TRBD1. Germline lookup yields CDR1 SGHTA and CDR2 FQGNSA. This CDR3 region has 15 residues. Trimming removed 2 bases from V and 6 bases from J; junction bases left unmatched: 9.

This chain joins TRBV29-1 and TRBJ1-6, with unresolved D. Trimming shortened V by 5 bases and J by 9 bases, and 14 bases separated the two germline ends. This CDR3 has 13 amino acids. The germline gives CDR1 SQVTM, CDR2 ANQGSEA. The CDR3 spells CSVWAGGTSPLHF. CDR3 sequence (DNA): TGCAGCGTTTGGGCGGGCGGTACTTCACCCCTCCACTTT.

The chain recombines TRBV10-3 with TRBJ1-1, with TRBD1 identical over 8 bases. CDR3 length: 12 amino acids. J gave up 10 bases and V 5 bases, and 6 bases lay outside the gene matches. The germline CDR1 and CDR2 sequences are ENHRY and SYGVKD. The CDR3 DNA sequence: TGTGCCATCAGTCAGACAGGGGTACGAGCTTTCTTT. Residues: CAISQTGVRAFF.

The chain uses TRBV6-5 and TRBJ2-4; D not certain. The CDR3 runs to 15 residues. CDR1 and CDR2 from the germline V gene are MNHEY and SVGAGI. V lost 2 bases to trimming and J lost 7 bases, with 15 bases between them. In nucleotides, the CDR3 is TGTGCCAGCAGTTACCCTACATCCAAAAGGAACATTCAGTACTTC. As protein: CASSYPTSKRNIQYF.

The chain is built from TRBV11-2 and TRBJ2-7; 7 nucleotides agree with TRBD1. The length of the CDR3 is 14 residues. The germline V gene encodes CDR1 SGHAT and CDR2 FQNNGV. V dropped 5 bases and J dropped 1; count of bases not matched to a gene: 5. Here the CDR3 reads CASSPLGQSYEQYF. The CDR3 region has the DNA TGTGCCAGCAGCCCTTTGGGACAGTCCTACGAGCAGTACTTC.

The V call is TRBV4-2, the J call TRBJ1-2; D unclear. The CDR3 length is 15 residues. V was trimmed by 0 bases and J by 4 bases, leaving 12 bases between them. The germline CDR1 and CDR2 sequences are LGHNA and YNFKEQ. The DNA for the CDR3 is TGTGCCAGCAGCCAAGATACTGGCGTGACCTATGGCTACACCTTC. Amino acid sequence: CASSQDTGVTYGYTF.

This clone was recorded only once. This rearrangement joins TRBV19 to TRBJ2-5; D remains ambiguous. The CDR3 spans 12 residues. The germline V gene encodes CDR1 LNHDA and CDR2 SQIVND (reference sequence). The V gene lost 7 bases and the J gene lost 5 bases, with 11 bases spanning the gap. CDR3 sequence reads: CASTELAETQYF. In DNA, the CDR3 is TGTGCCAGTACCGAACTCGCGGAGACCCAGTACTTC.

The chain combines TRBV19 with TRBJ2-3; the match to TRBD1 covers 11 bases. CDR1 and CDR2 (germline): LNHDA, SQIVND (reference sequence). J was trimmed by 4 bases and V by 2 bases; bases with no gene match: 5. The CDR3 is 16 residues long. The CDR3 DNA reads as TGTGCCAGTAGTATATATGGACAGGGGGCTCCAGATACGCAGTATTTT. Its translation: CASSIYGQGAPDTQYF.

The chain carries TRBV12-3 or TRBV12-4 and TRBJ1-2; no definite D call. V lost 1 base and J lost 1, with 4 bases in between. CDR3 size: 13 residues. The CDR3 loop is CASSLDINYGYTF. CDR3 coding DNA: TGTGCCAGCAGTTTAGACATTAACTATGGCTACACCTTC.

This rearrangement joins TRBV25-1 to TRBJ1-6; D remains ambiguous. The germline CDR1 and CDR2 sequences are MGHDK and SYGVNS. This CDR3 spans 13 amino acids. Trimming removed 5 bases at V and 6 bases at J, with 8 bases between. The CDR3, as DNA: TGTGCCAGCAGTAACTTACCTAATTCACCCCTCCACTTT. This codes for CASSNLPNSPLHF.

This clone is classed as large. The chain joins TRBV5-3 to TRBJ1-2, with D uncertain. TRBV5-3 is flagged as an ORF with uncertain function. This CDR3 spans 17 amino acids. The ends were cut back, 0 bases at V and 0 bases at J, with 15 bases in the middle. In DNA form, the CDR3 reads TGTGCCAGAAGCTTGGAAGGCTTAAGAAAAGCTAACTATGGCTACACCTTC. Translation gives CARSLEGLRKANYGYTF.

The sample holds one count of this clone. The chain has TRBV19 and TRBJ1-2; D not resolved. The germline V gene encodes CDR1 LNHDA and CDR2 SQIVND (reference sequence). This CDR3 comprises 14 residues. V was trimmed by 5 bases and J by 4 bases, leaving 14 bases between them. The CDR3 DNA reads TGTGCCAGTAGTGCCCGTTCGGGGATCTATGGCTACACCTTC. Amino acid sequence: CASSARSGIYGYTF.

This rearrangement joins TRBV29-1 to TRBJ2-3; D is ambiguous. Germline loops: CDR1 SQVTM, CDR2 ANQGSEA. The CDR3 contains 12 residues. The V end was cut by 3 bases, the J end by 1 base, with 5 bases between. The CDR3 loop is CSVEGGTDTQYF. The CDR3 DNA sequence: TGCAGCGTTGAGGGTGGCACAGATACGCAGTATTTT.

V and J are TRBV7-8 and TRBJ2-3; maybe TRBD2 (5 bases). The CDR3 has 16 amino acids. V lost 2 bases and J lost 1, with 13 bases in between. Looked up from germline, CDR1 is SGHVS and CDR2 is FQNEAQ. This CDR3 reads CASSLRSGGRTDTQYF. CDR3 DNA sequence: TGTGCCAGCAGCTTAAGAAGCGGCGGGCGCACAGATACGCAGTATTTT.

For the CDR3, the DNA is TGTGCCAGCAGCTTCATAGGCTTTGGGGAGCAGTACTTC. As protein: CASSFIGFGEQYF. The chain has TRBV5-8 and TRBJ2-7, with no clear D. V was shortened by 2 bases and J by 7 bases, with 13 bases between the two germline ends. Per germline, CDR1 SGHTS and CDR2 YDEGEE. This CDR3 is built from 13 residues.

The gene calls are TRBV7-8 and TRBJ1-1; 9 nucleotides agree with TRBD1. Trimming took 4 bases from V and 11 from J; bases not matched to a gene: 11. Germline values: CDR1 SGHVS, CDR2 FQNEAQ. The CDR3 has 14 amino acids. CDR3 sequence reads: CASSSDRGGLRAFF. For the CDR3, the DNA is TGTGCCAGCAGCTCGGACAGGGGTGGGCTAAGGGCTTTCTTT.

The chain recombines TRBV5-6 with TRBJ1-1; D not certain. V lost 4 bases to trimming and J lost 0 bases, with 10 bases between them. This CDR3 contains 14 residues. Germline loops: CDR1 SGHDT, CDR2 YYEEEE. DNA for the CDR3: TGTGCCAGCAGCCGAGGGTCCATGAACACTGAAGCTTTCTTT. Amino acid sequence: CASSRGSMNTEAFF.

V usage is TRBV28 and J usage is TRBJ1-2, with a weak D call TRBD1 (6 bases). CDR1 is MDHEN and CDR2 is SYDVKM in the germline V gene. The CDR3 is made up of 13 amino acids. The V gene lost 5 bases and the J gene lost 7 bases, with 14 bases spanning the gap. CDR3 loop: CASSPGQGLGYTF. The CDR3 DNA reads TGTGCCAGCAGTCCGGGGCAGGGGCTTGGCTACACCTTC.

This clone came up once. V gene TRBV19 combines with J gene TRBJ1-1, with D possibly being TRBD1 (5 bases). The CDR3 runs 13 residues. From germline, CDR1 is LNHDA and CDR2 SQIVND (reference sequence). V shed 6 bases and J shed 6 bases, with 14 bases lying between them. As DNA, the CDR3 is TGTGCCAGTAGATACCAACAGGTGTCTGAAGCTTTCTTT. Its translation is CASRYQQVSEAFF.

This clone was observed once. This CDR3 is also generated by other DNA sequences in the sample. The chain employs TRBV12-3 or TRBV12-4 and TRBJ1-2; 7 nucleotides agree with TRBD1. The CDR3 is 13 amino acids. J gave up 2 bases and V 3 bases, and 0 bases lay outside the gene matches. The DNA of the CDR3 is TGTGCCAGCAGTTTGGGACAGAACTATGGCTACACCTTC. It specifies CASSLGQNYGYTF.